This TCR beta chain was sequenced during a study of CD8+ T cells in alopecia areata. Separation by sorting yielded CD4+ and CD8+ T cells from PBMCs. Germline lookup yields CDR1 MNHEY and CDR2 SVGAGI. V lost 2 bases and J lost 5, with 9 bases in between. CDR3 length: 13 amino acids. This clone was seen a handful of times. Following RNA extraction, reverse transcription yielded cDNA that acted as the sequencing template. Libraries were prepared by immunoSEQ multiplex PCR; TCRdb keeps only in-frame clonotypes and omits some of them. The sample consists of some 170,000 clones, 67% of them appearing once. The chain has TRBV6-5 and TRBJ2-5; D gene ambiguous. This receptor was identified in a human donor with alopecia areata. Sequenced material: CD8+ T cells sorted from blood, taken at week 0. CDR3 sequence: CASSYGTVETQYF. The DNA of the CDR3 is TGTGCCAGCAGTTACGGCACGGTGGAGACCCAGTACTTC.